This is a list of T cell receptor beta chains from one sample in a study of technical replicates of blood from a handful of donors. This table comes from immunoSEQ multiplex PCR, and its TCRdb copy is limited to in-frame clones, with some not included. The sample consists of 74,000 or so clones, around 96% of them appearing once. What was sequenced was T cells isolated from PBMCs. All receptors derive from a human donor in good health. Each CDR3 is given with its conserved first and last residue. A D gene is named only where the DNA matches it firmly. Clone size is not always given. Where it is, it says once, few, many or a class for expanded clones.

d_call j_call v_call clone_size cdr3_nt cdr3_aa
TRBD2 TRBJ2-1 TRBV7-2 - TGTGCCAGCAAAAGCGGGAGTCAGAATGAGCAGTTCTTC CASKSGSQNEQFF
- TRBJ1-2 TRBV21-1 once TGTGCCAGCAGCACGTCGGGAGCTCCCTATGGCTACACCTTC CASSTSGAPYGYTF
- TRBJ2-3 TRBV7-3 - TGTGCCAGCAGCTTAAACAGGGCCACAGATACGCAGTATTTT CASSLNRATDTQYF
TRBD2 TRBJ2-7 TRBV6-1 once TGTGCCAGCAGTGAAGTCAAAGCGGGAGCCTACGAGCAGTACTTC CASSEVKAGAYEQYF
- TRBJ2-3 TRBV7-2 - TGTGCCAGCAGCTTAGAATTGGCTAGCACAGATACGCAGTATTTT CASSLELASTDTQYF
TRBD2 TRBJ2-1 TRBV9 - TGTGCCAGCAGCGTAGTGCGGGAGAGAAACTACAATGAGCAGTTCTTC CASSVVRERNYNEQFF
TRBD1 TRBJ1-5 TRBV27 - TGTGCCAGCAGAACAGGGGTTAGCAATCAGCCCCAGCATTTT CASRTGVSNQPQHF
TRBD2 TRBJ2-2 TRBV10-3 - TGTGCCATCAGTGGGAGCGGGAGTTTATACAACGGGGAGCTGTTTTTT CAISGSGSLYNGELFF
- TRBJ1-5 TRBV30 - TGTGCCTGGAGTAAGGGACTGATCAATCAGCCCCAGCATTTT CAWSKGLINQPQHF
- TRBJ2-5 TRBV7-3 - TGTGCCAGCAGCTCTCTGTCGGGGGAGACCCAGTACTTC CASSSLSGETQYF
- TRBJ2-5 TRBV7-7 - TGTGCTAGCAGCTTGATCTCGGGAGAGGCGGGAGAGACCCAGTACTTC CASSLISGEAGETQYF
- TRBJ2-7 TRBV7-9 - TGTGCCAGCAGCTTGGAGGGAAGGTACGAGCAGTACTTC CASSLEGRYEQYF
- TRBJ1-5 TRBV5-1 - TGCGCCAGCAGCTTGGTGGGAGCTCCCAATCAGCCCCAGCATTTT CASSLVGAPNQPQHF
TRBD2 TRBJ2-2 TRBV6-5 once TGTGCCAGCAAGCGGGACTATCTCACCGGGGAGCTGTTTTTT CASKRDYLTGELFF
TRBD2 TRBJ2-3 TRBV10-3 - TGTGCCATCAACCCTGGACTAGCGGGTCAATCCGGTCCAGATACGCAGTATTTT CAINPGLAGQSGPDTQYF
- TRBJ2-2 TRBV29-1 - TGCAGCGTTGAAGCCAGATCCGGGACACTGAACACCGGGGAGCTGTTTTTT CSVEARSGTLNTGELFF
TRBD1 TRBJ1-2 TRBV5-4 - TGTGCCAGCAGCTTGGACGGGACAGAAGACTATGGCTACACCTTC CASSLDGTEDYGYTF
TRBD2 TRBJ2-5 TRBV6-1 - TGTGCCAGCAGTGAAAAGTCGGGAGGGCCATGGCAAGAGACCCAGTACTTC CASSEKSGGPWQETQYF